This TCR beta chain was found in a study of blood T cell repertoires in COVID-19. In the study overall: Italy, Spain and the United States were the sources of the convalescent and acute COVID-19 samples. PBMCs, B-cell-depleted T cells, or T cells provided the cDNA or gDNA that made up the material.

Source study methods: Amplification from reference gene primers served as the basis for estimated nucleated cell counts. Libraries were prepared by immunoSEQ multiplex PCR; TCRdb keeps only in-frame clonotypes and omits some of them. That table gives V, J and clone size, and the DNA gave D and trimming. This sample has approximately 150,000 clones, with roughly 89% found just once. CDR1 GTSNPN and CDR2 SVGIG come from the germline V gene (reference sequence). The ends were cut back, 1 base at V and 4 bases at J, with 17 bases in the middle. The CDR3 extends over 16 amino acids. The chain combines TRBV30 with TRBJ1-3, with D possibly matching TRBD1 (5 bases). What was sequenced was peripheral blood. The receptor's source is a man in his fifties with active or convalescent COVID-19. The CDR3 DNA reads as TGTGCCTGGAGTGGTGTTCGGGGGGAGTTCGGAAACACCATATATTTT. As protein: CAWSGVRGEFGNTIYF.